This TCR beta chain was profiled in a study of T cell repertoires in cytomegalovirus infection. Study-level information: Indications of both CMV infection and matching HLA type were provided by public TCR beta signatures. General study findings and limits: Cumulative public TCR beta family frequency identified carriers of CMV plus the relevant HLA.

Each CDR3 protein gets one entry after TCRdb re-called the reads with MiXCR. The sample holds 480,000 or so distinct CDR3 sequences, over 9% seen once. J gave up 0 bases and V 5 bases, and 15 bases lay outside the gene matches. This CDR3 comprises 20 residues. Germline V CDR1 and CDR2: SGHAT, FQNNGV. Concerning this clonotype: Antigen specificity is unknown.

Material for sequencing was PBMCs. This clonotype was obtained from a human donor in good health (CMV status not recorded). Some clones in this sample may be carry-over from other donors' samples. This chain links TRBV11-2 with TRBJ2-3; 12 bases are a match to TRBD2. CDR3 nucleotides: TGTGCCAGCAGCCAGCCTACACGGACTAGCGGGGAGACTAGCACAGATACGCAGTATTTT. It specifies CASSQPTRTSGETSTDTQYF.